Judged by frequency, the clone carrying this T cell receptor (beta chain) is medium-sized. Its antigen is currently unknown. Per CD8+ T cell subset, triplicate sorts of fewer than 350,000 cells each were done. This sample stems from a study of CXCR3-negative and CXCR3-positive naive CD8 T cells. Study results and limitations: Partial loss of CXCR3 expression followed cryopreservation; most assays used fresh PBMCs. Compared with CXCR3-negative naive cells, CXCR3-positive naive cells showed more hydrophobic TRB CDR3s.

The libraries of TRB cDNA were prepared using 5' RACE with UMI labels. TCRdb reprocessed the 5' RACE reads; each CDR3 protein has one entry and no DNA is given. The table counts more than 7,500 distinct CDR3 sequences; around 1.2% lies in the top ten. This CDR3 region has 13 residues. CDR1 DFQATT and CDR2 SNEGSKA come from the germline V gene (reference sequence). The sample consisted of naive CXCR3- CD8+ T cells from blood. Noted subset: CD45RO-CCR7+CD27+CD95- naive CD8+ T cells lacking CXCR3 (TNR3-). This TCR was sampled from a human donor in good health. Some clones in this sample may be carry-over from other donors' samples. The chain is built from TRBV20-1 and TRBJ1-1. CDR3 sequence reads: CSARSAETTEAFF.